This section outlines one TCR beta chain sequence together with its context. This clone was observed at least ten times. Its target antigen remains unknown. No much larger clone exists at a distance of one base, and base qualities are not known. The cohort comprised hundreds of healthy bone marrow donors. All cohort members were sampled while nominally healthy, although unrecorded immune exposures were likely present. The donor was CMV seropositive and belonged to the group of around 300 seropositive cohort members. Every donor gave a peripheral blood sample, and the peripheral blood mononuclear cells from that sample were used for TCR beta sequencing. Genomic DNA extraction from the blood cell samples was performed with the Qiagen DNeasy Blood Extraction Kit. Libraries came from the immunoSEQ multiplex PCR assay. For the multiplex PCR, a mixture combining 60 forward primers for TCR Vbeta segments and 13 reverse primers for TCR Jbeta segments was used. The CDR3 region of rearranged TCR beta genes was amplified from genomic DNA by a multiplex PCR assay. The Illumina HiSeq System was used to sequence the amplified TCR beta libraries as 87-base-pair reads. The authors' analysis ran thus. A later analysis tallied around 87 million unique TCR beta chains across the 660 or so repertoires, and around 9.9 million of those chains were shared by two or more donors. Raw reads were error-corrected and collapsed into unique sequences by a nearest-neighbor algorithm in which closely related sequences were merged to remove PCR and sequencing errors. V, D and J gene segments were assigned by aligning CDR3 sequences to IMGT reference sequences. For a sequence to be retained, a match of at least six nucleotides to both a V gene segment and a J gene segment was required. A rearrangement was called productive if the CDR3 had no stop codons and remained in frame with V and J, and every other rearrangement was called non-productive. CDR3 was defined by IMGT convention, running from the second conserved V-encoded cysteine to the conserved J-encoded phenylalanine. Sequences without an unambiguous match to a single V gene segment were excluded from the earlier analysis of 500 to 700 of the donors. An earlier analysis of 587 of the donors called V segments functional above 56.7% productive rearrangements and segregating when the between-donor standard deviation exceeded 5%. A statistical classification framework was built for diagnosing cytomegalovirus status from the catalog of TCR beta chain sequences. In a later analysis, TCR nucleotide sequences were compared against IMGT/GENE-DB human TR gene sequences so that V and J genes could be assigned. In a later analysis, CDR3 sequences and most-parsimonious VDJ recombination scenarios were assigned using the TCRdist pipeline. In a later analysis, each TCR beta chain was defined by its CDR3 amino acid sequence together with its V-gene family, and reads without a unique V-gene family were excluded. In a later analysis, nearly 600 highly shared, low-generation-probability nucleotide sequences were removed to address suspected cross-contamination and a sequencing artifact. In a later analysis, a clonal expansion index for each public chain was calculated from normalized within-repertoire ranks of inferred template counts. In a later analysis, generation probabilities were computed using a VDJ recombination model fitted to out-of-frame rearrangements, and the results were checked against IGoR. In a later analysis, hypergeometric tests were used to score TCR-TCR, TCR-HLA and TCR-CMV co-occurrence, with a repertoire-size bias correction applied to TCR pairs. A later analysis estimated false discovery rates by permuting HLA or CMV assignments 20 times. In a later analysis, co-occurring TCRs were grouped using DBSCAN, with TCRdist sequence similarity added in when clustering inside HLA-allele-positive subsets. Repertoires with fewer than 30,000 or more than 120,000 public chains, plus five repertoires with anomalous nucleotide sharing, were excluded from co-occurrence clustering. Not all clones reach the TCRdb copy of this immuneACCESS table, which keeps in-frame sequences only. Checked studies attribute under half of the gap to unresolved V genes and leave the rest unexplained. The V and J calls and clone size are taken from that table; D and trimming were inferred from the DNA. This sample gives about 120,000 clones in total; 60% to 85% of them show up just once. 3.3% of the sample is in the top ten clones.

The sample belongs to a study of cytomegalovirus exposure and HLA in healthy donors (dated by TCRdb to 2017 to 2019). Regarding the study in general: An earlier analysis of 587 of the donors reported about 260 Gb of sequence data and 90 million to 120 million unique TCR beta sequences obtained from some 200 million T cells. An early release that covered several hundred HLA-typed donors contained about 300 gigabases of sequencing data and around 85 million unique TCR sequences. Among the 398 genotyped donors, around 81% belonged to the genetic ancestry cluster associated with self-reported Caucasian donors. The aim of the study was to test whether cataloging public T cell receptors could identify signatures of past pathogen exposure. The study used immunosequencing to profile the T cell repertoires of 600 to 850 subjects and linked those repertoires to cytomegalovirus serostatus. In addition to the first cohort of 666 subjects, a separate validation cohort of approximately 130 different subjects was used. To predict cytomegalovirus infection status, the study combined high-throughput TCR immunosequencing, statistical association of individual TCRs with disease status, and machine learning. A later analysis re-analyzed previously published TCR beta repertoires from 650 to 800 donors and added high-resolution HLA genotyping to study TCR occurrence patterns. Rather than using new phenotypic data, the later analysis identified candidate immune exposures from TCR beta sequences and from how often those sequences occurred across donors. An earlier analysis of fewer than 750 of the donors used high-throughput TCR beta sequencing to judge whether each TCR beta V gene segment behaved as functional or pseudogenic. Donor age, sex, ethnicity and CMV serostatus were compiled together with the repertoire data. In a later genetic analysis, genome-wide SNP genotypes for about 60% of the 666 donors were used, and that subset was treated as a discovery cohort. All discovery cohort repertoires had been generated using a single sequencing platform. Class I and class II HLA loci were covered by the typing at four-digit resolution. The number of donors typed differed by locus, with roughly 629-640 for A, B, C, DRB1 and DQB1, over 500 for DQA1, 606 for DPA1, and 400 to 490 for DPB1. Four or five DR-DQ haplotypes were handled as single units for association and clustering because linkage in the cohort was strong. On average, roughly 250,000 unique TCR beta nucleotide sequences were sequenced per donor among about 400 genotyped donors of the cohort, with 15% to 20% of those sequences being non-productive. Broader findings and caveats from the paper: An earlier analysis of 450 to 750 of the donors showed that most TCR beta V segments appeared in productive rearrangements either about 87% or about 30% of the time, which broadly matched IMGT annotations. In a later analysis, some 17,000 TCR beta sequences were associated with specific HLA alleles at a false discovery rate of 0.05. In a later genetic analysis, fewer N-insertions in productive TCRs were reported among donors in an Asian-associated ancestry cluster than the roughly 640-donor mean. The presence/absence analyses assumed that sequencing depth was roughly uniform across donors, and that assumption may not be true. Three of the identified cytomegalovirus-associated TCR beta chains were confirmed in vitro to be specific for cytomegalovirus antigens. Compared with equally common non-associated chains, HLA-associated TCR beta chains in a later analysis were more clonally expanded and had lower generation probabilities. The cohort was sequenced for TCR beta chains only, and without alpha or paired-chain data the features that could be detected were limited. Several of the top co-occurrence clusters appeared to be linked to parvovirus B19, influenza, CMV and Epstein-Barr virus, according to a later analysis. Because counts were too low, roughly 17 rarely observed V segments, including chromosome 9 orphons, were left out of the earlier analysis of 587 of the donors. A further reported finding was that TCR beta sequences accurately predicted the HLA-A and HLA-B alleles for most subjects in the first cohort. The study listed 150 to 200 TCR beta chains as associated with cytomegalovirus. A later genetic analysis associated a missense DCLRE1C variant with V-gene and J-gene trimming of TCR beta chains, and an independent cohort replicated the association. The sequencing pipeline was judged likely to have produced a cluster of highly shared sequence variants as a technical artifact. Some IMGT-functional V segments, including TRBV6-2 and TRBV6-3, could not be distinguished by the 87-base-pair reads and were therefore excluded. Linkage disequilibrium might explain the correlated functional status among segregating V segments, but an unknown experimental factor could not be ruled out. The only immune exposure information available for the cohort was CMV serostatus. When HLA alleles, especially DR and DQ, strongly co-occurred, attributing TCR associations to individual alleles was difficult. In a later analysis, the rate of TCR association differed among HLA loci, with DRB1 alleles having the most associated TCRs and HLA-C alleles having the fewest. In a later analysis, most CMV-associated TCR beta chains were found to appear HLA-restricted, with HLA associations seemingly driven largely by CMV exposure. HLA typing was unavailable for some donors at each locus, so association tests used only the typed subset. Across donors, most TCR sequences were observed very rarely, whereas some public TCRs were present in many individuals. The authors suggested that the approach could potentially be generalized to other disease states and immunological phenotypes. Cytomegalovirus status was reported to be diagnosed by the classifier with high specificity and sensitivity in both the original and validation cohorts.

V drops 2 bases and J drops 8 bases, leaving 14 bases in between. CDR3 length: 14 amino acids, cysteine to phenylalanine. The read is trimmed to its CDR3 DNA, 42 bases read in frame from base 1. CDR1 SGHDN and CDR2 FVKESK were looked up in the germline V gene. Sequenced material: PBMCs. This receptor was identified in a woman in her twenties or thirties in good health and CMV-seropositive. The V and J segments used are TRBV14 and TRBJ2-3, and TRBD1 may be the D gene, going by 6 matching bases. Here is the DNA: TGTGCCAGCAGCCAACAAACAGGGTATGGTACGCAGTATTTT. This gives the protein CASSQQTGYGTQYF.